A single T cell receptor (beta chain) is shown here with its context. These data belong to a study of blood T cell repertoires in COVID-19. Germline V gene lookup returns CDR1 SGHNT and CDR2 YENEEA. CDR3 length: 19 amino acids. V shed 0 bases, J shed 4 bases, and the junction held 10 bases outside the gene matches. Per the study methods: Counts of nucleated cells, estimated from reference gene primer amplification, were obtained. Some clones are missing from TCRdb's copy, which holds only in-frame ones; the method was immunoSEQ multiplex PCR. V and J calls and clone size follow that table, whereas D and trimming were derived from the DNA. The sample yields about 250,000 clones, approximately 80% seen once.

The sequencing sample was made of peripheral blood. The sequence came from a man at least 80 years old with acute or convalescent COVID-19. The chain links TRBV11-3 to TRBJ2-1; 12 bases align to TRBD2. This CDR3 is CASSLEVLASGGVYNEQFF. CDR3 DNA: TGTGCCAGCAGCTTAGAGGTTCTGGCTAGCGGGGGGGTTTACAATGAGCAGTTCTTC.